These 2 T cell receptor beta chains were all obtained from the same sample, sequenced in a study of shared clonotypes between healthy human individuals. Sequencing was performed with immunoSEQ multiplex PCR; in TCRdb, only in-frame clones are kept and a portion is missing. The sample yields 950,000 to 1,100,000 clones, 60% to 80% seen once. Source material: memory CD4+ T cells sorted from blood. The subset here: CD45RA-negative fraction. The receptors were gathered from a man younger than 35 in good health.

As for this clone: The sample carries other DNA sequences with the same CDR3. The chain combines TRBV6-1 with TRBJ2-1, with D uncertain. Germline CDR1 and CDR2: MNHNS and SASEGT. Trimming shortened V by 2 bases and J by 7 bases, and 6 bases separated the two germline ends. The CDR3 runs to 12 residues. The CDR3 loop reads CASSERRNEQFF. CDR3 in DNA: TGTGCCAGCAGTGAAAGACGTAATGAGCAGTTCTTC.

The V call is TRBV4-3, the J call TRBJ2-6, with TRBD2 identical over 7 bases. After removal of 3 bases from V and 0 bases from J, the junction contained 11 bases not matched to a gene. Germline V gives CDR1 LGHNA, CDR2 YSLEER. The CDR3 is 19 amino acids. The CDR3 DNA reads TGCGCCAGCAGCCAGGCAGCCCTAGCGGAGTTCTCTGGGGCCAACGTCCTGACTTTC. Protein: CASSQAALAEFSGANVLTF.